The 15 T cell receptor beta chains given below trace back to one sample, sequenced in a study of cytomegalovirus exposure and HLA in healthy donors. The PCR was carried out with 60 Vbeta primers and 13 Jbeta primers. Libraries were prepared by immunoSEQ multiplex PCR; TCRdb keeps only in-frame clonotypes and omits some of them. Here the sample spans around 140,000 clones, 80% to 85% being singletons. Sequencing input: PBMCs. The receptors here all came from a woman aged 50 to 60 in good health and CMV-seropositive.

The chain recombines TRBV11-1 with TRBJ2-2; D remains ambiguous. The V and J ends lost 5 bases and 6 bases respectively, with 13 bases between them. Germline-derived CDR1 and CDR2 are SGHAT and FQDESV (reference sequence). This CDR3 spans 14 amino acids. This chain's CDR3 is CASSPFSRAGELFF. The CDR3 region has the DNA TGTGCCAGCAGCCCGTTTTCGCGCGCCGGGGAGCTGTTTTTT.

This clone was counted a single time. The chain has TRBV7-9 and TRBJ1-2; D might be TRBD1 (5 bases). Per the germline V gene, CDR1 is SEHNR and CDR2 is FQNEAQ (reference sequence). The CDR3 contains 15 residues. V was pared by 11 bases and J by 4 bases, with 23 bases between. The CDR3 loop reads CALRALKRGSYGYTF. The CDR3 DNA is TGTGCCCTGAGAGCGCTAAAAAGGGGATCCTATGGCTACACCTTC.

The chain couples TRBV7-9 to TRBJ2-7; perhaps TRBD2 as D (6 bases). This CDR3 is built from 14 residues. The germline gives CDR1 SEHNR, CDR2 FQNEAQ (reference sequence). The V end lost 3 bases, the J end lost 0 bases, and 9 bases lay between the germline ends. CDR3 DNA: TGTGCCAGCAGCTTCGCGGGACCCTCCTACGAGCAGTACTTC. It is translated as CASSFAGPSYEQYF.

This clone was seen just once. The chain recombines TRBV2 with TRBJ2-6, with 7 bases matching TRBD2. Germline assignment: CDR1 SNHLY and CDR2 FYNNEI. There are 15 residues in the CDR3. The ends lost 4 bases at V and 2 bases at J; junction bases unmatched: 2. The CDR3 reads CASSGEGAGANVLTF. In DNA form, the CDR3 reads TGTGCCAGCAGTGGGGAGGGCGCTGGGGCCAACGTCCTGACTTTC.

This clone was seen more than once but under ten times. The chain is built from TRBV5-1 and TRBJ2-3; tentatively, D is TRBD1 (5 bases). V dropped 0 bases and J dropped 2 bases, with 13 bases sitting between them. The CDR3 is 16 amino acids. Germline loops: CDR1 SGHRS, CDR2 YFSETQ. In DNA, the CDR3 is TGCGCCAGCAGCTTGGCGCAGGGCCTCAACACAGATACGCAGTATTTT. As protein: CASSLAQGLNTDTQYF.

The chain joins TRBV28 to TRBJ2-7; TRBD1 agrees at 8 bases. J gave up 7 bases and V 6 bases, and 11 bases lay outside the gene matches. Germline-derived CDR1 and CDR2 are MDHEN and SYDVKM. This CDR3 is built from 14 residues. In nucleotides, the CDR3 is TGTGCCAGCAGGCTGACAGGGGCAGGGGGAGAGCAGTACTTC. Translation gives CASRLTGAGGEQYF.

CDR3 protein: CASSFFTGELFF. The DNA of the CDR3 is TGTGCCAGCAGTTTCTTCACCGGGGAGCTGTTTTTT. This chain uses TRBV28 with TRBJ2-2, with D hard to call. Trimming took off 3 bases at V and 4 bases at J, with 3 bases between the two ends. The CDR3 length is 12 residues. Germline V gene lookup returns CDR1 MDHEN and CDR2 SYDVKM. The whole variable domain, filled in from reference TRBV28 and TRBJ2-2, reads DVKVTQSSRYLVKRTGEKVFLECVQDMDHENMFWYRQDPGLGLRLIYFSYDVKMKEKGDIPEGYSVSREKKERFSLILESASTNQTSMYLCASSFFTGELFFGEGSRLTVL.

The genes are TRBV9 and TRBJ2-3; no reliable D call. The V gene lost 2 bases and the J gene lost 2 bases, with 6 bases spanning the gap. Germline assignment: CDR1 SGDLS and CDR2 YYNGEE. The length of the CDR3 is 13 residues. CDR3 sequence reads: CASSVLATDTQYF. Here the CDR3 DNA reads TGTGCCAGCAGCGTCCTGGCCACAGATACGCAGTATTTT. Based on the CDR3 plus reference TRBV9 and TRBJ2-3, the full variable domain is DSGVTQTPKHLITATGQRVTLRCSPRSGDLSVYWYQQSLDQGLQFLIQYYNGEERAKGNILERFSAQQFPDLHSELNLSSLELGDSALYFCASSVLATDTQYFGPGTRLTVL.

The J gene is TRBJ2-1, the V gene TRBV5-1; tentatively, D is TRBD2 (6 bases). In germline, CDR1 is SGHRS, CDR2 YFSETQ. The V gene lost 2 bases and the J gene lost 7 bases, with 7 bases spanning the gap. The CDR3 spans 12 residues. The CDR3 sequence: CASSFSGNEQFF. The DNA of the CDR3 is TGCGCCAGCAGCTTCAGCGGGAATGAGCAGTTCTTC.

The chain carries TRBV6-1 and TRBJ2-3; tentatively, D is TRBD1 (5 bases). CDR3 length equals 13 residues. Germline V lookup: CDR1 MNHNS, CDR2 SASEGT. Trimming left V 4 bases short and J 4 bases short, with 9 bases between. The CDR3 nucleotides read TGTGCCAGCAGTGTCCAGACAGCAGATACGCAGTATTTT. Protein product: CASSVQTADTQYF.

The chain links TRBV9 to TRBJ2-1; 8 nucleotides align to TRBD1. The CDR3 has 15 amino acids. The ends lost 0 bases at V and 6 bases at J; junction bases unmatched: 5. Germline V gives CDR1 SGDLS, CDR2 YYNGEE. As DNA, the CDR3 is TGTGCCAGCAGCGTAGTCGGGACAGGCTCCAATGAGCAGTTCTTC. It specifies CASSVVGTGSNEQFF.

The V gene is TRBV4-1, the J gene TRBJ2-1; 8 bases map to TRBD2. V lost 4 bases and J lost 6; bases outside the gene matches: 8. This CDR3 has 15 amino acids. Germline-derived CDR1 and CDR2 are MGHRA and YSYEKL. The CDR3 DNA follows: TGCGCCAGCAGCCTAACGGGACTAGGAGTCAATGAGCAGTTCTTC. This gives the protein CASSLTGLGVNEQFF.

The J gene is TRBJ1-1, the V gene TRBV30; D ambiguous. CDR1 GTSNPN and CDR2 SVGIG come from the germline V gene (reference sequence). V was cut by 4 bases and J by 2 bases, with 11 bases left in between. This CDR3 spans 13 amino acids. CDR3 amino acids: CAWKRQFNTEAFF. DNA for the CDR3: TGTGCCTGGAAGAGGCAGTTTAACACTGAAGCTTTCTTT.

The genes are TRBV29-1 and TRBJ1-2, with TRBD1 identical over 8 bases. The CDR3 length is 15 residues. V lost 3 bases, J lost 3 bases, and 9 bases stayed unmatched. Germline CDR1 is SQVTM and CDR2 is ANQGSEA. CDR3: CSVDPEDRDHYGYTF. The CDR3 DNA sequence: TGCAGCGTTGATCCCGAGGACAGGGATCACTATGGCTACACCTTC.

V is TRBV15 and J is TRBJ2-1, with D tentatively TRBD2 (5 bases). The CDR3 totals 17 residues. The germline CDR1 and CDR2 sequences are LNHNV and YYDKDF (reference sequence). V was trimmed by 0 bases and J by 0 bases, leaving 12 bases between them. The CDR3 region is CATSRERRQGSYNEQFF. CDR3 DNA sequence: TGTGCCACCAGCAGAGAGCGGAGGCAAGGCTCCTACAATGAGCAGTTCTTC.